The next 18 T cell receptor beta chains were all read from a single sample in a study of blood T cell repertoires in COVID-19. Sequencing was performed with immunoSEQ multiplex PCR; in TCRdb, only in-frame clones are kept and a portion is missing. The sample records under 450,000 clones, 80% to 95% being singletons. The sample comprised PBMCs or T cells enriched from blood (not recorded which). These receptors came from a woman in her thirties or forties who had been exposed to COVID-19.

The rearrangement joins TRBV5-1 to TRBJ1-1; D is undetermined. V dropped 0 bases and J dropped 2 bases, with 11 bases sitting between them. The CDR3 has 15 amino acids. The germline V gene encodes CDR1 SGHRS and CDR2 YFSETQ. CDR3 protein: CASSLGQVANTEAFF. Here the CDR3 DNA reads TGCGCCAGCAGCTTGGGGCAAGTCGCTAACACTGAAGCTTTCTTT.

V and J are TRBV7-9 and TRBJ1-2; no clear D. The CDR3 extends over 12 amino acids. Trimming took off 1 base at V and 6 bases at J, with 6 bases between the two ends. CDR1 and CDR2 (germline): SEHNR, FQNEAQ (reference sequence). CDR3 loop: CASSLDRNGYTF. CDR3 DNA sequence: TGTGCCAGCAGCTTAGATAGAAATGGCTACACCTTC.

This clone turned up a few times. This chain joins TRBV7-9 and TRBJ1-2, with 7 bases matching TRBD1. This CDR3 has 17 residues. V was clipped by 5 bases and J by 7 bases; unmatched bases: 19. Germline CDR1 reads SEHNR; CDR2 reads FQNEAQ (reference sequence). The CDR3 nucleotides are TGTGCCAGCAGCCCTCGGGGGACAGCCGTCATTGTGTCTGGCTACACCTTC. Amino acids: CASSPRGTAVIVSGYTF.

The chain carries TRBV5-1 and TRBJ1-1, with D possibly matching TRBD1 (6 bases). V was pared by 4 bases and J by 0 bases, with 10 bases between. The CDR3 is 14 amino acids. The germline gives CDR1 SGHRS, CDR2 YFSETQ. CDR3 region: CASSGTLMNTEAFF. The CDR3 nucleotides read TGCGCCAGCAGCGGGACACTGATGAACACTGAAGCTTTCTTT.

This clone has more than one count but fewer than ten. The CDR3 region has the DNA TGTGCCAGCAGCCAACCCCTAGCGGACTTCCAAGAGACCCAGTACTTC. This gives the protein CASSQPLADFQETQYF. V and J are TRBV4-2 and TRBJ2-5; TRBD2 agrees at 7 bases. The V segment lost 2 bases and the J segment 1 base; nucleotides outside the gene matches: 7. The CDR3 covers 16 residues. Germline V gene lookup returns CDR1 LGHNA and CDR2 YNFKEQ.

CDR3 protein: CSVSPLAGGLYEQYF. CDR3 sequence (DNA): TGCAGCGTCTCCCCCCTAGCGGGGGGCCTCTACGAGCAGTACTTC. V usage is TRBV29-1 and J usage is TRBJ2-7, with 11 bases that match TRBD2. V lost 6 bases, J lost 3 bases, and 10 bases stayed unmatched. Germline CDR1 and CDR2: SQVTM and ANQGSEA. The CDR3 totals 15 residues.

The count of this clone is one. The CDR3 region has the DNA TGTGCCAGCAGCGAGGGACAGGGGGAGGTCGACACTGAAGCTTTCTTT. This codes for CASSEGQGEVDTEAFF. The V and J genes are TRBV5-5 and TRBJ1-1; 11 bases fit TRBD1. The J segment lost 3 bases and the V segment lost 4 bases, leaving 8 bases of the junction unmatched. This CDR3 comprises 16 residues. Germline values: CDR1 SGHKS, CDR2 YYEKEE (reference sequence).

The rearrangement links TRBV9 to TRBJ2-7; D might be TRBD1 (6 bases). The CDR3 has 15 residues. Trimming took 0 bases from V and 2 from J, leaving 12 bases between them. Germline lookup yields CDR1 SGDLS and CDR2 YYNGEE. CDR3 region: CASSVAGTSTYEQYF. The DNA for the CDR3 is TGTGCCAGCAGCGTAGCAGGGACATCCACCTACGAGCAGTACTTC.

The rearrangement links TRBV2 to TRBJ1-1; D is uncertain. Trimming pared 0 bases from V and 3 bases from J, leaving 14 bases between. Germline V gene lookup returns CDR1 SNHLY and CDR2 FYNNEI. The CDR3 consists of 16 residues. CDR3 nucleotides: TGTGCCAGCAGTGAAGCGCAGTTCATGTCTTACACTGAAGCTTTCTTT. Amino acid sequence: CASSEAQFMSYTEAFF.

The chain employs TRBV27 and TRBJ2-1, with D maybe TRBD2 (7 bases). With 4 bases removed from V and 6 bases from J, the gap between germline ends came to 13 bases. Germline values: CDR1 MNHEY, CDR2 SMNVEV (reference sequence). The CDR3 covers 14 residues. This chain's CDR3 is CASSSRGAFNEQFF. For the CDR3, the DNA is TGTGCCAGCAGTTCTCGGGGGGCGTTCAATGAGCAGTTCTTC.

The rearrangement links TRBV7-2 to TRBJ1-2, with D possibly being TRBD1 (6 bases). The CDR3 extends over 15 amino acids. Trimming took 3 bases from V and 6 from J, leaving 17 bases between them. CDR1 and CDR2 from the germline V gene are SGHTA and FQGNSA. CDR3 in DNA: TGTGCCAGCAGCTTCGAAGGCGGGGGCCGGGATGGCTACACCTTC. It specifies CASSFEGGGRDGYTF. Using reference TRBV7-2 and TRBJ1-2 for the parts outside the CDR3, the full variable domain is GAGVSQSPSNKVTEKGKDVELRCDPISGHTALYWYRQSLGQGLEFLIYFQGNSAPDKSGLPSDRFSAERTGGSVSTLTIQRTQQEDSAVYLCASSFEGGGRDGYTFGSGTRLTVV.

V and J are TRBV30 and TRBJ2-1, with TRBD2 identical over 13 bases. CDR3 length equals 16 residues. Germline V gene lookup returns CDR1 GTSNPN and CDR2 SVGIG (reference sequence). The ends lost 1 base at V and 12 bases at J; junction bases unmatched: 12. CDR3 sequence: CAWSAYTSGRAGGQFF. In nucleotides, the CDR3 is TGTGCCTGGAGTGCCTACACTAGCGGGAGGGCCGGAGGGCAGTTCTTC.

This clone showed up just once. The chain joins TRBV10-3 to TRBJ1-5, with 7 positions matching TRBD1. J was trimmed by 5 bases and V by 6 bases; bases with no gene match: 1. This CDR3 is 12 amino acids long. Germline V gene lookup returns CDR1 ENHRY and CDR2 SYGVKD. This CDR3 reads CAIRDRDQPQHF. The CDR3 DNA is TGTGCCATCAGAGACAGGGATCAGCCCCAGCATTTT.

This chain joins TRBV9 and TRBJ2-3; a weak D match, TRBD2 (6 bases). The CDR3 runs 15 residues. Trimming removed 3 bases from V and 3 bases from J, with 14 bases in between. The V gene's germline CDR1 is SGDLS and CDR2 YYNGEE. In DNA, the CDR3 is TGTGCCAGCAGCGATAGCGGCCCAGGGACAGATACGCAGTATTTT. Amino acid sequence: CASSDSGPGTDTQYF.

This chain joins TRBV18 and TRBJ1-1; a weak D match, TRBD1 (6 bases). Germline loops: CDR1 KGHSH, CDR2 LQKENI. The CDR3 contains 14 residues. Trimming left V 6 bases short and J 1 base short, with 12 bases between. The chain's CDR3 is CASSLGQKNTEAFF. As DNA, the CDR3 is TGTGCCAGCTCCCTTGGACAGAAGAACACTGAAGCTTTCTTT.

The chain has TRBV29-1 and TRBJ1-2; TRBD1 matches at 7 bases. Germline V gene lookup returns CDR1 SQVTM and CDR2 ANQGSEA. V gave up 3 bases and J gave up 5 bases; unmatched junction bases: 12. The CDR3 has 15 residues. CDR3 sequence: CSVEPPGQKTYGYTF. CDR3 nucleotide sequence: TGCAGCGTTGAGCCGCCGGGACAGAAGACGTATGGCTACACCTTC.

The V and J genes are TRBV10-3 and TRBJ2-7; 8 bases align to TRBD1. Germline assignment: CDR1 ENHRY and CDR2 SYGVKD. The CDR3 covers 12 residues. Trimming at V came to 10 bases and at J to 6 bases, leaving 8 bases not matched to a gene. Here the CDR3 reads CATGQGPGEQYF. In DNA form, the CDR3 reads TGTGCCACCGGACAGGGTCCGGGCGAGCAGTACTTC.

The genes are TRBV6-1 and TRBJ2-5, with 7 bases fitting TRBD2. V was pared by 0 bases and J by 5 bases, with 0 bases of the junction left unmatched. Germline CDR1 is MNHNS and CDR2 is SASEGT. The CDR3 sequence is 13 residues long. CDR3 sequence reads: CASSEAGGETQYF. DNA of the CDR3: TGTGCCAGCAGTGAAGCGGGGGGGGAGACCCAGTACTTC.